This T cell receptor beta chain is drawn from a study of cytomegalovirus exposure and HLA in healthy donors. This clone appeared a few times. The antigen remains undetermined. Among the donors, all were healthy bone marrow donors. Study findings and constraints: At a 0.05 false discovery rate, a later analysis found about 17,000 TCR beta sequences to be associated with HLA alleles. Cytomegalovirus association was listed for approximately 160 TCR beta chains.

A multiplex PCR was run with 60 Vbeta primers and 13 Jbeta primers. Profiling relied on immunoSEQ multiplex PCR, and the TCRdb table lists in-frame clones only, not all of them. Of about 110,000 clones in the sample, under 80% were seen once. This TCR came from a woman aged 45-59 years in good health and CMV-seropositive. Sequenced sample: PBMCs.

This chain's CDR3 is CASSNRRGSYEQYF. The CDR3, as DNA: TGTGCCAGCAGTAATCGGCGGGGGAGCTACGAGCAGTACTTC. The rearrangement links TRBV6-1 to TRBJ2-7; TRBD2 agrees at 7 bases. The CDR3 spans 14 residues. J lost 3 bases, V lost 5 bases, and 7 bases had no gene match. Germline assignment: CDR1 MNHNS and CDR2 SASEGT.